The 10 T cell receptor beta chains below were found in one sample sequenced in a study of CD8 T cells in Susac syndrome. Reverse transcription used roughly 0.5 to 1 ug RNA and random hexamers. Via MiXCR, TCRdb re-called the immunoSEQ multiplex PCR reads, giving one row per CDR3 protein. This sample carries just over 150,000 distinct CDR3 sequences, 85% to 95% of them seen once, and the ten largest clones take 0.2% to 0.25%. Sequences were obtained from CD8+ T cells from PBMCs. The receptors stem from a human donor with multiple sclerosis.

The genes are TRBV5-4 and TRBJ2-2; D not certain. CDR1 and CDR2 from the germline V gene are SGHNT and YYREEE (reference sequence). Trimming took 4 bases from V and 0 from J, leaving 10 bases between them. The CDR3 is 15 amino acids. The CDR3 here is CASSQVETNTGELFF. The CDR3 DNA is TGTGCCAGCAGCCAGGTGGAGACGAACACCGGGGAGCTGTTTTTT.

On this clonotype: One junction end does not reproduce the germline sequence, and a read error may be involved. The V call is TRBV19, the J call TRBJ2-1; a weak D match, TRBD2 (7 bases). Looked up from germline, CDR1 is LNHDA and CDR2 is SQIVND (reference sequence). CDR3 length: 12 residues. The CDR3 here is CASRGAYNEQLF. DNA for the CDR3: TGTGCCAGTCGGGGGGCCTACAATGAGCAGCTCTTC.

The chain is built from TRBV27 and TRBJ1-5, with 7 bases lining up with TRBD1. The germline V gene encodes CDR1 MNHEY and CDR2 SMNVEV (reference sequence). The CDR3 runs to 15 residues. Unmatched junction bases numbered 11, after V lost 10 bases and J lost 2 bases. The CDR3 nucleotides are TGTGCCACCAGGAGACAGGGAAACGGCAATCAGCCCCAGCATTTT. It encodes CATRRQGNGNQPQHF.

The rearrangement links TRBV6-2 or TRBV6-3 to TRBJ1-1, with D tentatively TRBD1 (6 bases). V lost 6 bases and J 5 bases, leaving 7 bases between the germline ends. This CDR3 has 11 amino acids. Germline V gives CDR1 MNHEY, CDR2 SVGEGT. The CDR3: CASSTGTEAFF. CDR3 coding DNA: TGTGCCAGCAGCACAGGGACTGAAGCTTTCTTT.

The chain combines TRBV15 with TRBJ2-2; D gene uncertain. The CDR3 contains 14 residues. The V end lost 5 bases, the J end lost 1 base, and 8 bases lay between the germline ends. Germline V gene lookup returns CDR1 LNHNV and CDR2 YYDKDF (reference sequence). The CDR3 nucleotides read TGTGCCACCAGCCCGACCGAGAACACCGGGGAGCTGTTTTTT. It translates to CATSPTENTGELFF.

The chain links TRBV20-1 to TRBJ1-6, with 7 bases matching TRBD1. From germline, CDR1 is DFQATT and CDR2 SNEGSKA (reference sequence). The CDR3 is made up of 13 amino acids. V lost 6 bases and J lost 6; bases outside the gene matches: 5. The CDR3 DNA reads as TGCAGTGCATGGCGACAGGGTAATTCACCCCTCCACTTT. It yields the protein CSAWRQGNSPLHF.

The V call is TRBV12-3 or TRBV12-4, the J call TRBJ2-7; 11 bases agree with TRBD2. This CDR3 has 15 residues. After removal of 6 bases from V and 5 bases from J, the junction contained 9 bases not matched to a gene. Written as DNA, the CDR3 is TGTGCCAGCAGGGAAGGTAGCGGGGGGGCCAACGAGCAGTACTTC. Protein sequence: CASREGSGGANEQYF.

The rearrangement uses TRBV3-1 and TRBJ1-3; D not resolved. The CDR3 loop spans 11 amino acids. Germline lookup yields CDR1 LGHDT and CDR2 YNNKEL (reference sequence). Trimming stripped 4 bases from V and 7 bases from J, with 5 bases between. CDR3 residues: CASSPSNTIYF. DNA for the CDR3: TGTGCCAGCAGCCCAAGCAACACCATATATTTT.

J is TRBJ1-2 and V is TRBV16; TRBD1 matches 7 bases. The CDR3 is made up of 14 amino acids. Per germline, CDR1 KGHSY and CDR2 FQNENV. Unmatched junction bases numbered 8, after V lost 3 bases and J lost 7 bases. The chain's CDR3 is CASSQKTGRGGYTF. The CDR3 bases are TGTGCCAGCAGCCAGAAGACAGGGCGCGGTGGCTACACCTTC.

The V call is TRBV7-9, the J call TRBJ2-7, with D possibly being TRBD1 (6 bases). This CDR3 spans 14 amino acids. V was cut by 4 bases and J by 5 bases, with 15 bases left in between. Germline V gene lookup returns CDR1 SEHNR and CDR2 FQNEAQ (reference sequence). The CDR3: CASSSGTLTHEQYF. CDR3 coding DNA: TGTGCCAGCAGCTCCGGGACATTAACCCACGAGCAGTACTTC. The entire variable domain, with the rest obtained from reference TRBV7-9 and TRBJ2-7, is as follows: DTGVSQNPRHKITKRGQNVTFRCDPISEHNRLYWYRQTLGQGPEFLTYFQNEAQLEKSRLLSDRFSAERPKGSFSTLEIQRTEQGDSAMYLCASSSGTLTHEQYFGPGTRLTVT.